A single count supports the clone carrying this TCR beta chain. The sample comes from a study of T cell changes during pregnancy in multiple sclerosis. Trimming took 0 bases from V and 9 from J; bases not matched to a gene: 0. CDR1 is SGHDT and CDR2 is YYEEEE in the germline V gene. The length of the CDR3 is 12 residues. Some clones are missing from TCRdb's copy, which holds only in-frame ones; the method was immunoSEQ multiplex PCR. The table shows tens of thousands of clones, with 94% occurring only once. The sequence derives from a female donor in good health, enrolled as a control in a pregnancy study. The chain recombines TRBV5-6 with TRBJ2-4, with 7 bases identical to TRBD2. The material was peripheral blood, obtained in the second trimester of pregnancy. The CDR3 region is CASSLGGGIQYF. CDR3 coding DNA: TGTGCCAGCAGCTTGGGGGGGGGCATTCAGTACTTC.